This TCR beta chain was observed in a study of CD8 T cells in ankylosing spondylitis. This clonotype was observed at least ten times. Its antigen is undetermined. CDR3 length equals 14 residues. The germline V and J ends were trimmed by 2 bases and 2 bases, with 9 bases remaining between them. Preparation of TCR beta libraries was done by quantitative 5'-RACE with molecular barcodes. Each CDR3 protein is one row after TCRdb ran MiXCR on the 5' RACE reads. Altogether around 390,000 distinct CDR3 sequences are present, approximately 20% being singletons, with the ten largest covering 15% to 20%. Study results and limitations: The study looked at matched synovial fluid samples from ankylosing spondylitis patients. Disease-linked clones were reported to be significantly enriched there. Roughly 8 highly homologous variants made up a TCR beta motif, and this motif appeared characteristic of ankylosing spondylitis blood.

This rearrangement joins TRBV12-3 or TRBV12-4 to TRBJ2-5; no clear D. This TCR derives from a male donor with ankylosing spondylitis. The specimen sequenced was blood, either unsorted or a sorted T cell fraction (not recorded which). The CDR3 is CASSLRTEQETQYF. The CDR3 coding sequence is TGTGCCAGCAGTTTAAGAACGGAACAAGAGACCCAGTACTTC.